This T cell receptor beta chain was sequenced in a study of siplizumab effects on memory and regulatory T cells (dated by TCRdb to about 2019). Context from the whole study: The study examined how the anti-CD2 antibody siplizumab affects alloreactive T-cell subsets in allogeneic mixed lymphocyte reactions built from human PBMCs.

Preparation of the library involved the immunoSEQ multiplex PCR assay. The deep sequencing platform assayed some 90,000 TCR templates per sample. Genomic DNA extracted from sorted T cells was used for TCRbeta CDR3 sequencing. Per the original workflow: The R programming language was used for clonal analysis of the TCRbeta CDR3 data. Alloreactive CD4+ and CD8+ clones were defined by comparing unstimulated samples with post-reaction CFSE-low samples. Alloreactive CD4+ clones were assigned to regulatory or non-regulatory origin by matching sequences to sorted unstimulated Treg and non-Treg repertoires. Entries here come from immuneACCESS through TCRdb and include only in-frame sequences with V and J called. Some clones fail to appear in such tables; in the studies checked, an unresolved V gene covers under half of the shortfall, and the cause of the remainder is unknown. Clonal size and the V and J genes are those of that table, whereas D and trimming came from the DNA. The table for this sample lists 85,000 to 130,000 clones; 94% of them were counted only once. The ten most abundant clones make up approximately 0.61% of the sample.

This clone was observed once. It has no known antigen specificity. No much larger clonotype is one base removed from it; base qualities were not supplied. V loses 3 bases of germline sequence and J loses 4 bases, and the interval between the two ends is 6 bases. From the cysteine through the phenylalanine, the CDR3 covers 12 amino acids. Kept here is only the CDR3 DNA, which spans 36 bases and is read in frame from base 1. In the germline V gene, CDR1 corresponds to MNHEY and CDR2 to SVGAGI. TCRbeta CDR3 sequencing was performed on sorted unstimulated T cells and on proliferating T cells recovered from mixed lymphocyte reactions. Fresh whole blood from roughly nine HLA-typed healthy donors was used as the source from which PBMCs were isolated. To map where alloreactive clones came from, CD4+ regulatory T cells in the unstimulated state were FACS-sorted. The paper's findings and limits, for the study overall: Of the alloreactive CD4+ clones that could be mapped, the Treg-derived share averaged about 70% with siplizumab compared with around 27% in control reactions. Unstimulated naive T cells appeared more diverse than memory T cells, and naive cells seemed to contribute substantially to the alloresponse. The suppressive function of proliferating Tregs from siplizumab cultures was not functionally confirmed. Roughly 75-95% of proliferating CD4+ or CD8+ clones could not be assigned a naive or memory phenotype. Because sequences below about 10^-5 frequency were poorly captured, only a minor fraction of alloreactive clones could be mapped to unstimulated subsets. Siplizumab significantly lowered the cumulative frequency of alloreactive sequences that could be traced to unstimulated CD4+ memory T cells.

The sequence joins TRBV6-5 to TRBJ2-5, with the D gene call left open. Input material: Tregs sorted from blood. The TCR comes from a human donor in good health. Read as DNA, the sequence is TGTGCCAGCAGTTATACGGGAGAGACCCAGTACTTC. This is translated as CASSYTGETQYF.